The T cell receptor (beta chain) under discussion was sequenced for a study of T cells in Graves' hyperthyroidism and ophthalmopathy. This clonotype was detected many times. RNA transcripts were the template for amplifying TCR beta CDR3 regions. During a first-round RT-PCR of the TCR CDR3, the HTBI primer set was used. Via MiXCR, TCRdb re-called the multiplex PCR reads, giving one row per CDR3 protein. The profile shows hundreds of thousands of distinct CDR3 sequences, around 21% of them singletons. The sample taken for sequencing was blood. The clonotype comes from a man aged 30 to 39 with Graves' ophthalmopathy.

CDR3 in DNA: TGTGCCAGCAGTGTCGACATAGGCAATCAGCCCCAGCATTTT. Translating gives CASSVDIGNQPQHF. The chain couples TRBV6-1 to TRBJ1-5; D gene uncertain. This CDR3 has 14 residues. Germline assignment: CDR1 MNHNS and CDR2 SASEGT. Trimming stripped 4 bases from V and 2 bases from J, with 9 bases between.